A selection of T cell receptor beta chains follows, all from one sample in a study of blood T cells in healthy people across ages. Using its own MiXCR run on the 5' RACE reads, TCRdb lists one record per CDR3 protein. The repertoire holds 1.5 million to 2 million distinct CDR3 sequences, 28% seen once, with 6.5% to 8.5% in the top ten. The sample was blood. These TCRs come from a woman in her twenties or thirties in good health. The CDR3 runs from the conserved cysteine through the conserved F or W. The D gene is left open where the match is weak. Size values are once, few and many counts, or a class for expanded clones, and some rows have none.

CSASPQLLRGEQYF	TGCAGTGCTAGTCCACAGCTTTTGAGAGGCGAGCAGTACTTC	TRBJ2-7	TRBV20-1	-	-
CASRARGDSYSYEQYF	TGTGCCAGCCGCGCGAGAGGGGACTCCTACTCCTACGAGCAGTACTTC	TRBJ2-7	TRBV9	-	few
CASSEGPNVLTF	TGTGCCAGCAGTGAAGGCCCCAACGTCCTGACTTTC	TRBJ2-6	TRBV6-5	-	-
CATSRVGQGSSPLHF	TGTGCCACCAGCAGAGTAGGGCAGGGAAGTTCACCCCTCCACTTT	TRBJ1-6	TRBV15	-	few
CASSFRSNTEAFF	TGTGCCAGTAGTTTCAGGTCGAACACTGAAGCTTTCTTT	TRBJ1-1	TRBV28	-	-
CSAQRGEAKNIQYF	TGCAGTGCTCAGCGGGGGGAAGCCAAAAACATTCAGTACTTC	TRBJ2-4	TRBV20-1	TRBD2	many
CASSDWDSESPLHF	TGTGCCAGCAGTGACTGGGACAGCGAATCACCCCTCCACTTT	TRBJ1-6	TRBV2	TRBD1	few
CASKASNVLTF	TGTGCCAGCAAGGCATCCAACGTCCTGACTTTC	TRBJ2-6	TRBV2	-	many
CASSDRGHTEAFF	TGTGCCAGCTCTGACAGGGGGCACACTGAAGCTTTCTTT	TRBJ1-1	TRBV7-8	TRBD1	few
CSVSRSNEQFF	TGCAGCGTTTCACGGAGCAATGAGCAGTTCTTC	TRBJ2-1	TRBV29-1	-	few
CASSYDKSYNEQFF	TGCGCCAGCAGCTACGATAAGTCCTACAATGAGCAGTTCTTC	TRBJ2-1	TRBV5-1	-	-
CASSQLVQGIYEQYF	TGTGCCAGCAGCCAACTGGTCCAAGGGATTTACGAGCAGTACTTC	TRBJ2-7	TRBV14	-	-
CASSRRRDRINEQFF	TGTGCCAGCAGTAGACGGCGGGATAGAATCAATGAGCAGTTCTTC	TRBJ2-1	TRBV28	-	few
CAVGQGPDQPQHF	TGTGCCGTCGGACAGGGACCGGATCAGCCCCAGCATTTT	TRBJ1-5	TRBV10-3	TRBD1	-
CASSAGTGRYNEQFF	TGTGCCAGCAGCGCCGGGACAGGACGATACAATGAGCAGTTCTTC	TRBJ2-1	TRBV5-4	TRBD1	few
CASSLVNGGLTGDEQYF	TGTGCCAGCAGCTTAGTTAATGGAGGGTTGACAGGGGACGAGCAGTACTTC	TRBJ2-7	TRBV7-9	TRBD1	many
CASSAELGTVQETQYF	TGTGCCAGCAGTGCCGAACTCGGGACAGTCCAAGAGACCCAGTACTTC	TRBJ2-5	TRBV12-3/TRBV12-4	TRBD1	few
CAISVQSYNEQYF	TGTGCCATCAGTGTACAGTCCTACAATGAGCAGTACTTC	TRBJ2-7	TRBV10-3	-	-
CASSLSQLAGANVRPF	TGTGCCAGCAGCTTGTCCCAGCTCGCTGGGGCCAACGTCCGGCCTTTC	TRBJ2-6	TRBV5-5	-	-
CASSQGHPSNQPQHF	TGCGCCAGCAGCCAAGGGCATCCTAGCAATCAGCCCCAGCATTTT	TRBJ1-5	TRBV4-1	-	many
CTSSGGPDEQFF	TGTACCAGCTCCGGGGGCCCGGATGAGCAGTTCTTC	TRBJ2-1	TRBV7-9	-	-
CASSRHTGGEETQYF	TGCGCCAGCAGCCGCCATACAGGGGGCGAAGAGACCCAGTACTTC	TRBJ2-5	TRBV5-1	TRBD1	few
CASSLVGGPGGYTF	TGTGCCAGCAGCTTAGTAGGGGGCCCGGGGGGCTACACCTTC	TRBJ1-2	TRBV7-2	TRBD1	few
CIGRAGVTDTQYF	TGCATAGGAAGAGCGGGGGTCACAGATACGCAGTATTTT	TRBJ2-3	TRBV29-1	TRBD2	-
CASSLKERASYNEQFF	TGTGCCAGCAGCTTGAAGGAGAGAGCTTCCTACAATGAGCAGTTCTTC	TRBJ2-1	TRBV5-5	-	many
CSAGQGAQDEQFF	TGCAGCGCCGGACAGGGGGCGCAGGATGAGCAGTTCTTC	TRBJ2-1	TRBV29-1	TRBD1	many
CAISNSWGAQETQYF	TGTGCCATCAGTAATTCTTGGGGGGCCCAAGAGACCCAGTACTTC	TRBJ2-5	TRBV10-3	-	few
CSATRTGWYEQYF	TGCAGTGCTACCAGGACAGGGTGGTACGAGCAGTACTTC	TRBJ2-7	TRBV20-1	TRBD1	few
CASSFSRGQGGETQYF	TGTGCCAGCAGCTTCTCTAGGGGACAGGGAGGAGAGACCCAGTACTTC	TRBJ2-5	TRBV7-9	TRBD1	-